The 25 T cell receptor beta chains below come from one sample, sequenced in a study of blood T cells in healthy people across ages. A second PCR of about 6 to 12 cycles used a sample-barcoded 5' primer and a J-beta primer mix. TCRdb redid the calling of the 5' RACE reads with MiXCR, one entry per CDR3 protein. The sample contains about 1.6 million distinct CDR3 sequences, about 35% of which appear only once. The source material was blood. All receptors derive from a woman aged 25 to 39 in good health.

This clonotype has at least ten counts. The chain employs TRBV28 and TRBJ1-1; TRBD1 is a possible D gene (5 bases). CDR1 and CDR2 (germline): MDHEN, SYDVKM. V was clipped by 3 bases and J by 3 bases, with 14 bases between them. The CDR3 loop spans 15 amino acids. The CDR3 reads CASSLGPRGDTEAFF. DNA of the CDR3: TGTGCCAGCAGTTTGGGGCCCCGCGGCGACACTGAAGCTTTCTTT.

The table lists this clonotype with a few counts. This chain joins TRBV29-1 and TRBJ2-5; the match to TRBD2 covers 12 bases. J lost 11 bases, V lost 6 bases, and 10 bases had no gene match. Looked up from germline, CDR1 is SQVTM and CDR2 is ANQGSEA. This CDR3 spans 13 amino acids. This CDR3 reads CSVLGLAGGEQYF. CDR3 in DNA: TGCAGCGTCCTGGGACTAGCGGGCGGAGAGCAGTACTTC.

In its sample, this clonotype was seen a few times. This sequence joins TRBV7-9 and TRBJ2-6; D gene uncertain. V was trimmed by 5 bases and J by 4 bases, leaving 21 bases between them. This CDR3 is 18 amino acids long. Germline CDR1 and CDR2: SEHNR and FQNEAQ (reference sequence). CDR3 in amino acids: CASSPPLAISPGANVLTF. The CDR3 coding sequence is TGTGCCAGCAGCCCCCCGTTGGCCATCTCCCCAGGGGCCAACGTCCTGACTTTC.

The table lists this clonotype with a few counts. The rearrangement uses TRBV6-2 or TRBV6-3 and TRBJ2-5; no firm D call. V was clipped by 4 bases and J by 0 bases, with 9 bases between them. Germline V lookup: CDR1 MNHEY, CDR2 SVGEGT. The CDR3 runs 14 residues. CDR3 residues: CASSSYTHQETQYF. The CDR3 coding sequence is TGTGCCAGCAGTTCCTATACACACCAAGAGACCCAGTACTTC.

This clonotype has more than one count but fewer than ten. The V call is TRBV4-1, the J call TRBJ2-1; D unclear. Germline-derived CDR1 and CDR2 are MGHRA and YSYEKL. CDR3 size: 16 residues. V lost 1 base and J 0 bases, leaving 10 bases between the germline ends. The CDR3: CASSQVPSSSYNEQFF. As DNA, the CDR3 is TGCGCCAGCAGCCAAGTCCCCTCGTCCTCCTACAATGAGCAGTTCTTC.

The genes are TRBV9 and TRBJ2-3; no firm D call. The CDR3 is 13 amino acids. Trimming removed 6 bases at V and 7 bases at J, with 15 bases between. The germline gives CDR1 SGDLS, CDR2 YYNGEE. DNA for the CDR3: TGTGCCAGCAACCTGGAAGTAGGGAATACGCAGTATTTT. Its protein is CASNLEVGNTQYF.

In its sample, this clonotype was seen a few times. The gene calls are TRBV13 and TRBJ2-7; D is uncertain. CDR1 is PRHDT, CDR2 FYEKMQ, per germline (reference sequence). The V end was cut by 1 base, the J end by 1 base, with 14 bases between. The CDR3 loop spans 16 amino acids. The CDR3 spells CASSLAGGTQSYEQYF. The CDR3 nucleotides read TGTGCCAGCAGCTTAGCTGGCGGAACCCAATCCTACGAGCAGTACTTC.

The table lists this clonotype with a few counts. A read error may produce the germline difference seen at one junction end. The chain joins TRBV4-1 to TRBJ2-7; D might be TRBD1 (6 bases). The CDR3 is 15 residues long. Germline loops: CDR1 MGHRA, CDR2 YSYEKL. The DNA of the CDR3 is TGTGTCAGCAGCCAAGACGAGGGGGTAATGTACGAACAGTACTTC. This sequence encodes CVSSQDEGVMYEQYF.

The chain links TRBV27 to TRBJ2-5; a weak D match, TRBD2 (6 bases). Trimming pared 3 bases from V and 5 bases from J, leaving 19 bases between. The CDR3 extends over 16 amino acids. In germline, CDR1 is MNHEY, CDR2 SMNVEV (reference sequence). The CDR3 region is CASSFGRGGVPETQYF. In DNA form, the CDR3 reads TGTGCCAGCAGTTTTGGTCGGGGAGGAGTCCCGGAGACCCAGTACTTC.

This chain uses TRBV15 with TRBJ1-1, with TRBD1 matching 8 bases. Germline CDR1 is LNHNV and CDR2 is YYDKDF (reference sequence). The CDR3 sequence is 18 residues long. With 0 bases clipped from V and 1 base from J, the junction kept 10 bases outside the gene matches. As DNA, the CDR3 is TGTGCCACCAGCAGAGATTTAGGGAGGACAGGGAGGAACACTGAAGCTTTCTTT. It specifies CATSRDLGRTGRNTEAFF.

This clonotype was picked up a small number of times. The chain links TRBV12-3 or TRBV12-4 to TRBJ2-1, with D perhaps TRBD2 (5 bases). V was clipped by 2 bases and J by 2 bases, with 7 bases between them. This CDR3 region has 14 residues. CDR3 protein: CASSLRRAYNEQFF. The CDR3 DNA follows: TGTGCCAGCAGTTTAAGGCGGGCCTACAATGAGCAGTTCTTC.

A few counts support this clonotype. The J gene is TRBJ1-2, the V gene TRBV12-3 or TRBV12-4; possible D gene TRBD1, 6 bases. This CDR3 is 14 amino acids long. Trimming took off 6 bases at V and 6 bases at J, with 17 bases between the two ends. The CDR3 here is CASSDGGGRDGYTF. CDR3 DNA sequence: TGTGCCAGCAGCGATGGGGGGGGCCGAGATGGCTACACCTTC.

V usage is TRBV12-5 and J usage is TRBJ2-1; a weak D match, TRBD1 (5 bases). Trimming took 5 bases from V and 3 from J, leaving 14 bases between them. Germline V gene sequence: CDR1 LGHNT, CDR2 FRNRAP. This CDR3 region has 15 residues. The DNA for the CDR3 is TGTGCTAGTGGTGCCCCGAGACAGATCTACAATGAGCAGTTCTTC. Amino acid sequence: CASGAPRQIYNEQFF.

The V gene is TRBV3-1, the J gene TRBJ2-7; D is undetermined. Germline CDR1 is LGHDT and CDR2 is YNNKEL (reference sequence). The V gene lost 3 bases and the J gene lost 7 bases, with 10 bases spanning the gap. This CDR3 region has 12 residues. The CDR3 here is CASSHLKGEQYF. CDR3 in DNA: TGTGCCAGCAGCCACCTCAAGGGTGAGCAGTACTTC.

The V gene is TRBV27, the J gene TRBJ2-5, with D maybe TRBD1 (7 bases). Germline-derived CDR1 and CDR2 are MNHEY and SMNVEV (reference sequence). Trimming left V 5 bases short and J 5 bases short, with 15 bases between. The CDR3 is 14 residues long. CDR3 amino acids: CASSLQGRTETQYF. The CDR3 DNA sequence: TGTGCCAGCAGTCTACAGGGGAGGACGGAGACCCAGTACTTC.

This chain uses TRBV27 with TRBJ2-7; TRBD1 aligns across 7 bases. The DNA end favors TRBJ2-5, so the J call may be wrong. The CDR3 has 14 amino acids. Germline CDR1 and CDR2: MNHEY and SMNVEV (reference sequence). This CDR3 reads CASSFAQGVETQYF. In DNA form, the CDR3 reads TGTGCCAGCAGTTTCGCCCAGGGGGTGGAGACCCAGTACTTC.

The chain is built from TRBV27 and TRBJ2-3; 9 nucleotides align to TRBD2. Trimming cost V 3 bases and J 4 bases; bases outside gene matches: 5. Germline V gives CDR1 MNHEY, CDR2 SMNVEV (reference sequence). CDR3 length: 15 amino acids. CDR3 protein: CASSFKLAGPDTQYF. The DNA for the CDR3 is TGTGCCAGCAGTTTCAAACTAGCGGGCCCAGATACGCAGTATTTT.

This clonotype has more than one count but fewer than ten. The chain links TRBV20-1 to TRBJ1-1; no clear D. The CDR3 length is 12 residues. Trimming stripped 5 bases from V and 4 bases from J, with 11 bases between. Germline V gene data show CDR1 as DFQATT and CDR2 as SNEGSKA (reference sequence). The CDR3 DNA is TGCAGTGCTGGGCAGCTATTCACTGAAGCTTTCTTT. Translation gives CSAGQLFTEAFF.

This sequence joins TRBV20-1 and TRBJ1-3; TRBD1 might be the D (5 bases). The CDR3 is 15 residues long. The ends were cut back, 4 bases at V and 0 bases at J, with 13 bases in the middle. Per germline, CDR1 DFQATT and CDR2 SNEGSKA (reference sequence). Written as DNA, the CDR3 is TGCAGTGCTACACCAGGGAAGAGCTCTGGAAACACCATATATTTT. It specifies CSATPGKSSGNTIYF.

The V and J genes are TRBV4-2 and TRBJ2-2; possibly TRBD1 or TRBD2 for D (5 bases each). The ends were cut back, 4 bases at V and 0 bases at J, with 15 bases in the middle. This CDR3 region has 17 residues. CDR1 is LGHNA, CDR2 YNFKEQ, per germline. CDR3 sequence (DNA): TGTGCCAGCAGCCGTACCTACGTGGGGGCGAACACCGGGGAGCTGTTTTTT. The encoded protein is CASSRTYVGANTGELFF.

A few counts support this clonotype. This chain uses TRBV27 with TRBJ2-7; TRBD2 aligns across 11 bases. With V trimmed by 4 bases and J by 3 bases, 5 bases remained unmatched. This CDR3 comprises 15 residues. Germline CDR1 reads MNHEY; CDR2 reads SMNVEV (reference sequence). CDR3 sequence: CASSSLAGDHYEQYF. Written as DNA, the CDR3 is TGTGCCAGCAGTTCACTAGCGGGAGATCACTACGAGCAGTACTTC.

The rearrangement uses TRBV27 and TRBJ2-1; TRBD1 agrees at 7 bases. The CDR3 spans 13 residues. J lost 6 bases, V lost 6 bases, and 5 bases had no gene match. Germline V gene lookup returns CDR1 MNHEY and CDR2 SMNVEV (reference sequence). The DNA of the CDR3 is TGTGCCAGCAGGCTCCGACAGGGCAATGAGCAGTTCTTC. Amino acids: CASRLRQGNEQFF.

For this clonotype: The junction departs from germline at one end; a sequencing error may be responsible. The chain is built from TRBV7-2 and TRBJ2-1; no firm D call. The length of the CDR3 is 11 residues. The germline V gene encodes CDR1 SGHTA and CDR2 FQGNSA. CDR3 protein: CAGSEWNEQFF. DNA for the CDR3: TGTGCCGGCAGCGAGTGGAATGAGCAGTTCTTC.

Note on this clonotype: A read error may produce the germline difference seen at one junction end. The chain employs TRBV6-1 and TRBJ2-3, with TRBD1 as a possible D gene (5 bases). The CDR3 runs to 15 residues. Germline lookup yields CDR1 MNHNS and CDR2 SASEGT. The CDR3 DNA sequence: TGTGCCAGCAGTGAAGCGCTTCAAGGCACAGGTACGCAGTATTTT. Its translation is CASSEALQGTGTQYF.

This clonotype was detected a few times. V usage is TRBV30 and J usage is TRBJ2-3; D perhaps matches TRBD2 (6 bases). V lost 4 bases to trimming and J lost 1 base, with 12 bases between them. Germline V gene data show CDR1 as GTSNPN and CDR2 as SVGIG (reference sequence). This CDR3 is 14 amino acids long. The CDR3 loop is CAWKWGVGTDTQYF. The CDR3 nucleotides read TGTGCCTGGAAGTGGGGGGTCGGCACAGATACGCAGTATTTT.